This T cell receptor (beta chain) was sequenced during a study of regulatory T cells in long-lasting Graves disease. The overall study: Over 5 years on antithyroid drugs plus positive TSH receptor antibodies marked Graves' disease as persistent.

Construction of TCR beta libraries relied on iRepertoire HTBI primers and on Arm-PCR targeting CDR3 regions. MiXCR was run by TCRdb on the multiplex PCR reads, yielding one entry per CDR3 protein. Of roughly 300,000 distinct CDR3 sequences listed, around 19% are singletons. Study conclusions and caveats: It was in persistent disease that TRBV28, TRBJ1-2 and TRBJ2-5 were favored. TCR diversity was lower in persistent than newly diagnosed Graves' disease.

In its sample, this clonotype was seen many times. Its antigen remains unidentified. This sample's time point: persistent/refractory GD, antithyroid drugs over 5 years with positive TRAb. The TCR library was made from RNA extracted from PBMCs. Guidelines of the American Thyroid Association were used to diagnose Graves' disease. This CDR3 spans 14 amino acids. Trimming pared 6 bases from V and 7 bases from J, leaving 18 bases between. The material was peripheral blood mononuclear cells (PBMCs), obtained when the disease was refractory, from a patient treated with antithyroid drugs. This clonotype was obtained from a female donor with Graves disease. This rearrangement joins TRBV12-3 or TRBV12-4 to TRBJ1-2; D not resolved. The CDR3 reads CASSLRVGLGGYTF. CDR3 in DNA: TGTGCCAGCAGCCTTAGGGTGGGGTTAGGTGGCTACACCTTC.